This T cell receptor beta chain was captured in a study of tumor-infiltrating lymphocytes in primary liver carcinoma. The template, about 500 ng total RNA, yielded TCR beta cDNA made with a constant-region primer. Three-round nested multiplex PCR performed with slightly modified ARM-PCR produced the TCR beta libraries. Both of the initial two PCR rounds ran for roughly 10 cycles and employed TRBV1-TRBV30 forward primers alongside a C-beta reverse primer. MiXCR, applied by TCRdb to the multiplex PCR reads, yields one record per CDR3 protein. In the table there are approximately 20,000 distinct CDR3 sequences, 75% to 80% of which are singletons. Scientists recovered RNA and DNA together from about 21-30 mg of unsorted bulk tissue. Chronic HBV infection was present, with no prior treatment. There are 15 residues in the CDR3. V shed 8 bases and J 11 bases; nucleotides not matched to a gene: 14. In germline, CDR1 is SGHAT, CDR2 FQNNGV.

V usage is TRBV11-2 and J usage is TRBJ2-3, with 12 bases identical to TRBD2. The clonotype originates from a woman in her 30s with primary liver carcinoma and hepatitis B virus infection. Sequenced material: liver tumor tissue from sampling region 1. Described subset: tumor region T1, superior pole. The CDR3 DNA reads TGTGCCAGCGCGGGACTAGCGGGTATTGTTAATATGCAGTATTTT. It encodes CASAGLAGIVNMQYF. Together with reference TRBV11-2 and TRBJ2-3, the CDR3 gives the full variable domain: EAGVAQSPRYKIIEKRQSVAFWCNPISGHATLYWYQQILGQGPKLLIQFQNNGVVDDSQLPKDRFSAERLKGVDSTLKIQPAKLEDSAVYLCASAGLAGIVNMQYFGPGTRLTVL.